These 10 T cell receptor beta chains were sequenced from one sample in a study of Ad26.COV2.S vaccination and SARS-CoV-2 variants (dated by TCRdb to about 2021). Libraries were made using the immunoSEQ multiplex PCR assay. TCRdb mirrors the immuneACCESS table, restricted to in-frame sequences. Some clones are absent from its copies; in checked studies, under half trace to an unresolved V gene, and the reason for the others is unknown. For this sample the table gives just over 350,000 clones, of which roughly nine tenths were detected only once. The ten largest clones capture under 5% of the sample. This specimen's time point label, interpreted: individuals recovered from natural SARS-CoV-2 infection. This material consisted of peripheral blood, taken after recovery from COVID-19. Receptor source: a human donor who had recovered from COVID-19.

This chain connects TRBV6-2 or TRBV6-3 to TRBJ2-5; either TRBD1 or TRBD2 may supply D (5 bases each). The V end lost 3 bases, the J end lost 1 base, and 12 bases lay between the germline ends. Per the germline V gene, CDR1 is MNHEY and CDR2 is SVGEGT. The CDR3 contains 15 residues. CDR3 amino acids: CASSYSRDGQETQYF. The DNA for the CDR3 is TGTGCCAGCAGTTATTCCCGGGACGGCCAAGAGACCCAGTACTTC.

V usage is TRBV5-6 and J usage is TRBJ1-1; TRBD1 might be the D (6 bases). The CDR3 extends over 14 amino acids. V was clipped by 7 bases and J by 0 bases, with 13 bases between them. Germline V lookup: CDR1 SGHDT, CDR2 YYEEEE. CDR3 nucleotides: TGTGCCAGCTGCCCCGGGGGGCTGAACACTGAAGCTTTCTTT. Translating it yields CASCPGGLNTEAFF.

The rearrangement links TRBV3-1 (or the pseudogene TRBV3-2) to TRBJ2-3, with 9 bases aligning to TRBD2. Germline CDR1 LGHDT, CDR2 YNNKEL (reference sequence). The CDR3 extends over 15 amino acids. V was pared by 4 bases and J by 5 bases, with 7 bases of the junction left unmatched. CDR3: CASSLAGAGGDTQYF. Written as DNA, the CDR3 is TGTGCCAGCAGCCTAGCGGGGGCCGGGGGAGATACGCAGTATTTT.

The chain combines TRBV2 with TRBJ1-2; 8 nucleotides agree with TRBD1. V lost 7 bases and J lost 5; bases outside the gene matches: 6. This CDR3 comprises 13 residues. Germline V lookup: CDR1 SNHLY, CDR2 FYNNEI. CDR3 protein: CASTLGDRYGYTF. The CDR3 bases are TGTGCCAGCACCTTAGGGGACAGGTATGGCTACACCTTC.

This rearrangement joins TRBV4-3 to TRBJ2-2, with TRBD2 identical over 7 bases. The ends lost 0 bases at V and 0 bases at J; junction bases unmatched: 4. The CDR3 runs 17 residues. CDR1 is LGHNA, CDR2 YSLEER, per germline. Written as DNA, the CDR3 is TGCGCCAGCAGCCAAGATTTGGGGGGGGCGAACACCGGGGAGCTGTTTTTT. Residues: CASSQDLGGANTGELFF.

The V call is TRBV5-4, the J call TRBJ1-1; tentatively, D is TRBD1 (5 bases). The ends were cut back, 4 bases at V and 4 bases at J, with 11 bases in the middle. This CDR3 has 13 residues. Germline loops: CDR1 SGHNT, CDR2 YYREEE (reference sequence). CDR3 sequence: CASSVAGFTEAFF. The CDR3 DNA reads as TGTGCCAGCAGCGTCGCAGGGTTCACTGAAGCTTTCTTT. Drawing the rest from reference TRBV5-4 and TRBJ1-1, the complete variable domain is ETGVTQSPTHLIKTRGQQVTLRCSSQSGHNTVSWYQQALGQGPQFIFQYYREEENGRGNFPPRFSGLQFPNYSSELNVNALELDDSALYLCASSVAGFTEAFFGQGTRLTVV.

J is TRBJ1-2 and V is TRBV9, with unresolved D. This CDR3 region has 12 residues. Germline V gene data show CDR1 as SGDLS and CDR2 as YYNGEE. V lost 0 bases, J lost 5 bases, and 5 bases lay in between. CDR3 bases: TGTGCCAGCAGCGTAGATCGGTATGGCTACACCTTC. This translates into CASSVDRYGYTF.

This chain uses TRBV5-6 with TRBJ1-1; maybe TRBD1 (5 bases). The V gene's germline CDR1 is SGHDT and CDR2 YYEEEE. The CDR3 is 15 amino acids. Trimming stripped 1 base from V and 4 bases from J, with 14 bases between. The CDR3: CASSLNRRGGTEAFF. CDR3 in DNA: TGTGCCAGCAGCTTGAACCGTAGGGGTGGCACTGAAGCTTTCTTT.

The chain links TRBV5-1 to TRBJ1-6, with D perhaps TRBD1 (6 bases). The CDR3 runs 14 residues. Trimming left V 1 base short and J 7 bases short, with 9 bases between. The germline CDR1 and CDR2 sequences are SGHRS and YFSETQ. The DNA of the CDR3 is TGCGCCAGCAGCTTGACAGGGATCAATTCACCCCTCCACTTT. Protein product: CASSLTGINSPLHF.

V usage is TRBV5-1 and J usage is TRBJ1-2; D might be TRBD1 (6 bases). V dropped 4 bases and J dropped 8 bases, with 18 bases sitting between them. The CDR3 is made up of 14 amino acids. Germline CDR1 is SGHRS and CDR2 is YFSETQ. CDR3 sequence: CASSEPGQREGYTF. The CDR3 DNA reads TGCGCCAGCAGCGAACCGGGACAAAGGGAGGGCTACACCTTC.